This T cell receptor (beta chain) came from a study of control samples from healthy donors and cancer patients. The assay was immunoSEQ multiplex PCR, and TCRdb's table has in-frame clones only and misses some. The sample carries 100,000 to 150,000 clones, about 95% recorded once. The trim removed 5 bases at V and 0 bases at J, leaving 5 bases unmatched. In germline, CDR1 is LNHDA, CDR2 SQIVND (reference sequence). This CDR3 region has 16 residues. The sequence was obtained from a man aged 25-40 years in good health. The material sequenced was blood. The V and J genes are TRBV19 and TRBJ1-5; TRBD1 matches at 9 bases. The CDR3 sequence: CASSVGTGYSNQPQHF. CDR3 coding DNA: TGTGCCAGTAGTGTAGGGACAGGGTATAGCAATCAGCCCCAGCATTTT.